This T cell receptor (beta chain) was found in a study of shared clonotypes between healthy human individuals. On this clone itself: Its antigen remains unknown.

The CDR3 totals 14 residues. The V and J ends lost 0 bases and 4 bases respectively, with 11 bases between them. Germline loops: CDR1 SQVTM, CDR2 ANQGSEA. Whole-study findings and limits: Non-shared clonotypes had lower generation probabilities than those shared by all four donors.

An assay was performed, and its level was deep. The DNA input per sorted-subset replicate PCR was around 200 ng, corresponding to 32,000 or so T cell genomes. The protocol was immunoSEQ multiplex PCR, while the TCRdb copy is restricted to in-frame clones and leaves out a portion. Among roughly 770,000 clones, 95% to 97% were seen once, and the ten largest hold about 0.21%. Naive-designated CD8 cells lacked CD45RO, were positively enriched for CCR7, and omitted terminally differentiated effector memory CD45RA+ cells. Sequences were obtained from naive CD8+ T cells sorted from blood. The sequence was obtained from a man aged 30 to 45 in good health. The chain employs TRBV29-1 and TRBJ2-3, with D hard to call. The CDR3 here is CSVEDPATPDTQYF. The CDR3 DNA follows: TGCAGCGTTGAAGATCCTGCGACGCCAGATACGCAGTATTTT.